Presented here are 14 T cell receptor beta chains from one specimen sequenced in a study of blood T cells in healthy people across ages. Together with a sample-barcoded 5' primer, a J-beta primer mix was included in a second PCR lasting about 6 to 11 cycles. From the 5' RACE reads, TCRdb called clonotypes with MiXCR, one entry per CDR3 protein. Of fewer than 2,000,000 distinct CDR3 sequences in the sample, about two fifths were seen once. Sequenced: blood. The receptors here all came from a human donor in good health.

The gene calls are TRBV13 and TRBJ2-1; D is possibly TRBD1 or TRBD2 (5 bases each). The CDR3 has 12 amino acids. Germline CDR1 PRHDT, CDR2 FYEKMQ (reference sequence). V lost 6 bases and J lost 9, with 12 bases in between. CDR3 DNA: TGTGCCAGCAGTTATGGGACGGGTGAGCAGTTCTTC. It specifies CASSYGTGEQFF.

The rearrangement links TRBV5-4 to TRBJ1-2; D is possibly TRBD1 (6 bases). Germline V gene lookup returns CDR1 SGHNT and CDR2 YYREEE (reference sequence). This CDR3 region has 15 residues. Deletions cut 1 base from V and 4 bases from J, with 14 bases between. This CDR3 is CASSLKQGLGYGYTF. The CDR3 DNA follows: TGTGCCAGCAGCTTGAAACAGGGTCTGGGCTATGGCTACACCTTC.

Only a few counts were recorded for this clonotype. This chain links TRBV28 with TRBJ2-5, with TRBD2 matching over 9 bases. With the DNA end fitting TRBJ2-7 better, the J assignment may be wrong. The V gene's germline CDR1 is MDHEN and CDR2 SYDVKM. CDR3 size: 15 residues. For the CDR3, the DNA is TGTGCCAGCAGTTTTCCAGCGGGGGGCGTTTCCGAGCAGTACTTC. Protein sequence: CASSFPAGGVSEQYF.

This chain connects TRBV20-1 to TRBJ2-4; TRBD1 might be the D (8 bases). The J call is uncertain, as TRBJ2-7 better fits the DNA end. Germline CDR1 is DFQATT and CDR2 is SNEGSKA (reference sequence). The CDR3 totals 19 residues. The CDR3 region is CSARSPGGVETGTIYEQYF. The CDR3, as DNA: TGCAGTGCTAGATCTCCAGGGGGCGTCGAAACCGGGACTATCTACGAGCAGTACTTC.

This clonotype was counted a few times. J is TRBJ2-7 and V is TRBV11-2; 7 positions agree with TRBD1. V lost 5 bases, J lost 11 bases, and 9 bases stayed unmatched. The germline V gene encodes CDR1 SGHAT and CDR2 FQNNGV. This CDR3 contains 12 residues. The CDR3 sequence is CASSQTRDREYF. The CDR3 DNA follows: TGTGCCAGCAGCCAAACCCGGGACAGAGAGTACTTC. Together with reference TRBV11-2 and TRBJ2-7, the CDR3 gives the full variable domain: EAGVAQSPRYKIIEKRQSVAFWCNPISGHATLYWYQQILGQGPKLLIQFQNNGVVDDSQLPKDRFSAERLKGVDSTLKIQPAKLEDSAVYLCASSQTRDREYFGPGTRLTVT.

This clonotype was picked up many times. The chain has TRBV12-3 or TRBV12-4 and TRBJ2-7; either TRBD1 or TRBD2 may supply D (5 bases each). The CDR3 has 14 amino acids. The V and J ends lost 6 bases and 0 bases respectively, with 12 bases between them. The CDR3 DNA follows: TGTGCCAGCAGCTCCCTTGGGGGCTCCTACGAGCAGTACTTC. Protein: CASSSLGGSYEQYF.

V usage is TRBV11-2 and J usage is TRBJ2-1; the D gene is possibly TRBD2 (5 bases). Germline values: CDR1 SGHAT, CDR2 FQNNGV. The V gene lost 4 bases and the J gene lost 4 bases, with 23 bases spanning the gap. CDR3 size: 18 residues. CDR3 sequence reads: CASSSPMGRGTEYNEQFF. Written as DNA, the CDR3 is TGTGCCAGCAGCTCCCCCATGGGTCGGGGAACCGAATACAATGAGCAGTTCTTC.

This clonotype showed up just a few times. A read error may produce the germline difference seen at one junction end. This sequence joins TRBV15 and TRBJ1-2; no clear D. Germline-derived CDR1 and CDR2 are LNHNV and YYDKDF (reference sequence). The CDR3 runs to 11 residues. For the CDR3, the DNA is TGTGCCACCAGCAGTACCTTAGGCTGCACCTTC. Translation gives CATSSTLGCTF.

V and J are TRBV29-1 and TRBJ1-2; unclear D gene. The CDR3 sequence is 13 residues long. V lost 7 bases, J lost 0 bases, and 12 bases lay in between. CDR1 is SQVTM, CDR2 ANQGSEA, per germline. The CDR3 spells CSAGRTPNYGYTF. In DNA form, the CDR3 reads TGCAGCGCTGGTCGGACCCCTAACTATGGCTACACCTTC. Drawing the rest from reference TRBV29-1 and TRBJ1-2, the complete variable domain is SAVISQKPSRDICQRGTSLTIQCQVDSQVTMMFWYRQQPGQSLTLIATANQGSEATYESGFVIDKFPISRPNLTFSTLTVSNMSPEDSSIYLCSAGRTPNYGYTFGSGTRLTVV.

The chain joins TRBV18 to TRBJ2-5, with unresolved D. The CDR3 contains 13 residues. The V end lost 6 bases, the J end lost 4 bases, and 12 bases lay between the germline ends. The germline CDR1 and CDR2 sequences are KGHSH and LQKENI. As DNA, the CDR3 is TGTGCCAGCTCCGACCAAGGCGTAGAGACCCAGTACTTC. Protein product: CASSDQGVETQYF.

This clonotype was detected ten times or more. The chain recombines TRBV7-6 with TRBJ2-7; 8 nucleotides line up with TRBD1. CDR1 and CDR2 (germline): SGHVS, FNYEAQ. The CDR3 extends over 13 amino acids. V gave up 2 bases and J gave up 5 bases; unmatched junction bases: 2. The DNA of the CDR3 is TGTGCCAGCAGCTTACCAGGGGGCGACGAGCAGTACTTC. Its protein product is CASSLPGGDEQYF. Together with reference TRBV7-6 and TRBJ2-7, the CDR3 gives the full variable domain: GAGVSQSPRYKVTKRGQDVALRCDPISGHVSLYWYRQALGQGPEFLTYFNYEAQQDKSGLPNDRFSAERPEGSISTLTIQRTEQRDSAMYRCASSLPGGDEQYFGPGTRLTVT.

This clonotype was recorded only once. A junction end diverges from the germline sequence, so it may reflect a read error. The chain is built from TRBV27 and TRBJ2-3, with D possibly TRBD1 on 6 matching bases. The CDR3 contains 14 residues. Germline values: CDR1 MNHEY, CDR2 SMNVEV (reference sequence). CDR3 residues: CASSFGVWTDAQYF. The CDR3 DNA is TGTGCCAGCAGTTTTGGGGTTTGGACAGATGCGCAGTATTTT.

The chain couples TRBV4-1 to TRBJ2-1; D not resolved. The CDR3 runs to 14 residues. V lost 0 bases to trimming and J lost 1 base, with 4 bases between them. The germline CDR1 and CDR2 sequences are MGHRA and YSYEKL. CDR3 in DNA: TGCGCCAGCAGCCAAGAAGTTTCCTACAATGAGCAGTTCTTC. This translates into CASSQEVSYNEQFF.

The chain joins TRBV5-1 to TRBJ2-1, with 9 bases fitting TRBD2. From germline, CDR1 is SGHRS and CDR2 YFSETQ. Losses at the gene ends were 0 bases for V and 5 bases for J; bases not matched to a gene: 6. The CDR3 consists of 16 residues. This chain's CDR3 is CASSLGLAGSHNEQFF. Written as DNA, the CDR3 is TGCGCCAGCAGCTTGGGGCTAGCGGGATCTCACAATGAGCAGTTCTTC.